The sequence of this TCR beta chain was determined in a study of graft-versus-host responses after intestinal transplantation. Study in general: Recipients had transplants, and these were multivisceral, liver-intestinal, or isolated intestinal. Induction using anti-thymocyte globulin, followed by tacrolimus and steroids for two to four years, was given to all recipients.

The CDR3 sequence is 12 residues long. V lost 8 bases, J lost 0 bases, and 8 bases lay in between. Germline V gene data show CDR1 as SNHLY and CDR2 as FYNNEI. Repertoires were generated with immunoSEQ multiplex PCR, while TCRdb's copy carries only in-frame clones and drops some. The sample holds 9,900 or so clones, more than 75% seen once. The TCR sequence derives from a human patient who received an intestinal transplant, so some T cells may come from the graft donor. The source was PBMCs, collected approximately 240 days after intestinal transplant. This rearrangement joins TRBV2 to TRBJ2-7; D is possibly TRBD2 (6 bases). The CDR3 here is CASRGSSYEQYF. The DNA for the CDR3 is TGTGCCAGCCGGGGGAGCTCCTACGAGCAGTACTTC.